Described below is a single T cell receptor (beta chain) sequence and its context. In the original processing: Reference gene primer amplification in the assay estimated nucleated cell counts. The protocol was immunoSEQ multiplex PCR, while the TCRdb copy is restricted to in-frame clones and leaves out a portion. That table supplies the V and J calls and clone size; D and trimming were determined from the DNA. Of around 200,000 clones listed, under 90% are singletons. The entry originates in a study of blood T cell repertoires in COVID-19. The overall study: The study drew acute and convalescent COVID-19 samples from the United States, Italy and Spain. Sample material is recorded as cDNA or gDNA derived from T cells, B-cell-depleted T cells, or PBMCs.

The sample consisted of peripheral blood. The TCR originated in a human donor in a cohort sampled during active COVID-19.

CDR3 loop: CASLWNTEAFF. In DNA form, the CDR3 reads TGTGCCAGTCTGTGGAACACTGAAGCTTTCTTT. This chain connects TRBV19 to TRBJ1-1; D call uncertain. Germline lookup yields CDR1 LNHDA and CDR2 SQIVND (reference sequence). V lost 8 bases to trimming and J lost 1 base, with 5 bases between them. The CDR3 covers 11 residues.